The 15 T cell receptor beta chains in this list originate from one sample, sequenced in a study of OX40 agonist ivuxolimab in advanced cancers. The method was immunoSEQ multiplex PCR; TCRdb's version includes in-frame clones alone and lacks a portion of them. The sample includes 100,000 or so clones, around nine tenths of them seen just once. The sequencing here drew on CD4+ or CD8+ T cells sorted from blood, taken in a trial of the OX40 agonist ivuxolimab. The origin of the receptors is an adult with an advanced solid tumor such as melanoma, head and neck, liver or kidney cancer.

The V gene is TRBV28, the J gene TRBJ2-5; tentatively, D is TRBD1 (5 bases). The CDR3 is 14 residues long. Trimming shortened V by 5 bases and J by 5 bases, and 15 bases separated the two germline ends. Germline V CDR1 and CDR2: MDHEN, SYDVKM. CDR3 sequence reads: CASSPAQGPETQYF. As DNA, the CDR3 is TGTGCCAGCAGTCCCGCCCAGGGCCCCGAGACCCAGTACTTC. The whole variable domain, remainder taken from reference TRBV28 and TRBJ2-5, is DVKVTQSSRYLVKRTGEKVFLECVQDMDHENMFWYRQDPGLGLRLIYFSYDVKMKEKGDIPEGYSVSREKKERFSLILESASTNQTSMYLCASSPAQGPETQYFGPGTRLLVL.

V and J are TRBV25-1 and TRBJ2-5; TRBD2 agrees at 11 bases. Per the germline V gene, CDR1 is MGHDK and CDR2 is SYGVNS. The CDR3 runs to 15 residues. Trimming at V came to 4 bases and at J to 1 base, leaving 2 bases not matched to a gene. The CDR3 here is CASSVSGRAQETQYF. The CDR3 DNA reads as TGTGCCAGCAGTGTTAGCGGGAGGGCCCAAGAGACCCAGTACTTC.

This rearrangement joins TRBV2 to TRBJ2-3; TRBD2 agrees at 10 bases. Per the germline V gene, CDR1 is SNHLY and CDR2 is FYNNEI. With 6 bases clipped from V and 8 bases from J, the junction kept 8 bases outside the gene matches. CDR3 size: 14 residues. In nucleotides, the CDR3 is TGTGCCAGCAGAGGGACTAGCGAGAGCTTTACGCAGTATTTT. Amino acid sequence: CASRGTSESFTQYF.

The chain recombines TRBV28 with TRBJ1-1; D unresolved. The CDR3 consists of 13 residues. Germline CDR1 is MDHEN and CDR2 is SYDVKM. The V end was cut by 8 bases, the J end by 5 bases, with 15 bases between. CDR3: CASPRPLGTEAFF. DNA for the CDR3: TGTGCCAGCCCGCGTCCCTTGGGGACTGAAGCTTTCTTT.

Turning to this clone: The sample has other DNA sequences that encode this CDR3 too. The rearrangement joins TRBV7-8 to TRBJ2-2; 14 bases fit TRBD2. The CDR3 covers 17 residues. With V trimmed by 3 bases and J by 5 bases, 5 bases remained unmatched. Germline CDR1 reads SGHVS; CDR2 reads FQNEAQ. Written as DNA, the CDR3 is TGTGCCAGCAGCTTGGGACTAGCGGGAGTGGGGACCGGGGAGCTGTTTTTT. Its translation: CASSLGLAGVGTGELFF.

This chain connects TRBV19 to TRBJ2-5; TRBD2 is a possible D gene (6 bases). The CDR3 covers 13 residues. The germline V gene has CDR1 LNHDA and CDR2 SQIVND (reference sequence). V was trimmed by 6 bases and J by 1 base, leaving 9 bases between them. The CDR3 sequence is CASSMGLQETQYF. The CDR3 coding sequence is TGTGCCAGTAGCATGGGACTCCAAGAGACCCAGTACTTC. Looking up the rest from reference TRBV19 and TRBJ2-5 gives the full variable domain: DGGITQSPKYLFRKEGQNVTLSCEQNLNHDAMYWYRQDPGQGLRLIYYSQIVNDFQKGDIAEGYSVSREKKESFPLTVTSAQKNPTAFYLCASSMGLQETQYFGPGTRLLVL.

The CDR3 DNA sequence: TGTGCCAGCAGCAAACTAGCAGGCGAGACCCAGTACTTC. It codes for CASSKLAGETQYF. The chain has TRBV7-2 and TRBJ2-5; possible D gene TRBD2, 6 bases. CDR3 length equals 13 residues. V gave up 5 bases and J gave up 5 bases, with 12 bases separating them. Germline V gene data show CDR1 as SGHTA and CDR2 as FQGNSA.

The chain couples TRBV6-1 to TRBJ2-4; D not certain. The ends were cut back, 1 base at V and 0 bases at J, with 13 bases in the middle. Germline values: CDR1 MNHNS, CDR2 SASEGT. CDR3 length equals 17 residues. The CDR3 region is CASSEVLVDLAKNIQYF. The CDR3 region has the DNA TGTGCCAGCAGTGAAGTCTTAGTAGATCTAGCCAAAAACATTCAGTACTTC.

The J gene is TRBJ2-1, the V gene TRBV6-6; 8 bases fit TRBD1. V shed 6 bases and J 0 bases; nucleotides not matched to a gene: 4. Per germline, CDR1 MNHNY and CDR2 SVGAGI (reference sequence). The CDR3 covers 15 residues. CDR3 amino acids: CASSGTGLSYNEQFF. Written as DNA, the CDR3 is TGTGCCAGCAGCGGGACAGGCCTCTCCTACAATGAGCAGTTCTTC.

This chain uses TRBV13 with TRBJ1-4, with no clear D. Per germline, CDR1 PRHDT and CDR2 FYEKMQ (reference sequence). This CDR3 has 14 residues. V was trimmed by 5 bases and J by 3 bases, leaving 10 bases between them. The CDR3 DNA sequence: TGTGCCAGCAGCCCCTGGGAGTCTAATGAAAAACTGTTTTTT. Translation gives CASSPWESNEKLFF.

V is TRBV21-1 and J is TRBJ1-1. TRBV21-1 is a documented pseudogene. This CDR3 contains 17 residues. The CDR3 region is CASSKERRGGLDTEAFF. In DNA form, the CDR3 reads TGTGCCAGCAGCAAGGAACGGAGGGGGGGCCTGGACACTGAAGCTTTCTTT.

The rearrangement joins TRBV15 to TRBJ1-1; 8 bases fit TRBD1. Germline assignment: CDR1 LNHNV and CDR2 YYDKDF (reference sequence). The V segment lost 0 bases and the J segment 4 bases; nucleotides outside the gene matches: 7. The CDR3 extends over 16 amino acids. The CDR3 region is CATSRDGTGAGTEAFF. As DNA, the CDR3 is TGTGCCACCAGCAGAGATGGGACAGGTGCGGGCACTGAAGCTTTCTTT.

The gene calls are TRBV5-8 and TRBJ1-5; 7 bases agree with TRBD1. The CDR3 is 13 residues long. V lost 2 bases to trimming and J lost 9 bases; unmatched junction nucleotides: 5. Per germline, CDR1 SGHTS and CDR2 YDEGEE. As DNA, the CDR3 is TGTGCCAGCAGCTTAACAGGGGAAGGGCCCCAGCATTTT. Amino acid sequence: CASSLTGEGPQHF.

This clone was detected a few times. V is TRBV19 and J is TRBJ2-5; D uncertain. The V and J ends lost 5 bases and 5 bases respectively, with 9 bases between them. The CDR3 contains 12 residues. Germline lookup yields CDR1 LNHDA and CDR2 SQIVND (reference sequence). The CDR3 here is CASSPEGETQYF. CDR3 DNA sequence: TGTGCCAGTAGTCCGGAAGGGGAGACCCAGTACTTC.

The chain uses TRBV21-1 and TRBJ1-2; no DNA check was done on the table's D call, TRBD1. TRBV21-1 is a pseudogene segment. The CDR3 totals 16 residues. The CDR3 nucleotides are TGTGCCAGCAGCAACCAGACAGGGGGAGAGGTCTATGGCTACACCTTC. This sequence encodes CASSNQTGGEVYGYTF.